This T cell receptor beta chain was sequenced in a study of beta chain features in type 1 diabetes. In the case of this clone: The antigen is not known.

Broader study findings: Type 1 diabetes patients showed a moderate but significant shortening of TCRB CDR3s in all four CD4+ subsets.

V lost 6 bases, J lost 5 bases, and 8 bases stayed unmatched. The length of the CDR3 is 14 residues. Germline CDR1 and CDR2: SGHRS and YFSETQ. Of the isolated RNA, all was reverse transcribed, and so the sequenced material was expressed TCRB transcripts. Clones were read by immunoSEQ multiplex PCR, and TCRdb kept only the in-frame ones, dropping some. The sample includes about 360,000 clones, around an eighth of them seen just once. Source material: naive CD4+ T cells from blood. The chain combines TRBV5-1 with TRBJ2-3; 8 positions agree with TRBD2. The sequence was obtained from a young woman with type 1 diabetes. In DNA form, the CDR3 reads TGCGCCAGCACCTATGGACTAGCCAAAGATACGCAGTATTTT. Its translation: CASTYGLAKDTQYF.